The clone carrying this T cell receptor beta chain has at least ten counts. Its antigen is unidentified. This entry is derived from a study of T cells in Graves' hyperthyroidism and ophthalmopathy. Study conclusions and caveats: A model of 13 V-J pairs discriminated ophthalmopathy from stable hyperthyroidism.

With V trimmed by 3 bases and J by 0 bases, 5 bases remained unmatched. CDR1 and CDR2 from the germline V gene are KGHDR and SFDVKD. The CDR3 sequence is 18 residues long. Authors of the study amplified TCR beta CDR3 regions from RNA transcripts. First-round RT-PCR of the TCR CDR3 relied on the HTBI primer set. Each CDR3 protein gets one entry after TCRdb re-called the multiplex PCR reads with MiXCR. The sample contains 650,000 to 700,000 distinct CDR3 sequences, 17% of which appear only once. The chain combines TRBV24-1 with TRBJ2-6; TRBD1 matches 9 bases. The sequenced sample consisted of blood. This sequence originates from a man aged 45-60 years with Graves' hyperthyroidism. Here the CDR3 reads CATSDRGTGPSGANVLTF. CDR3 nucleotide sequence: TGTGCCACCAGTGATCGCGGGACAGGGCCCTCTGGGGCCAACGTCCTGACTTTC.